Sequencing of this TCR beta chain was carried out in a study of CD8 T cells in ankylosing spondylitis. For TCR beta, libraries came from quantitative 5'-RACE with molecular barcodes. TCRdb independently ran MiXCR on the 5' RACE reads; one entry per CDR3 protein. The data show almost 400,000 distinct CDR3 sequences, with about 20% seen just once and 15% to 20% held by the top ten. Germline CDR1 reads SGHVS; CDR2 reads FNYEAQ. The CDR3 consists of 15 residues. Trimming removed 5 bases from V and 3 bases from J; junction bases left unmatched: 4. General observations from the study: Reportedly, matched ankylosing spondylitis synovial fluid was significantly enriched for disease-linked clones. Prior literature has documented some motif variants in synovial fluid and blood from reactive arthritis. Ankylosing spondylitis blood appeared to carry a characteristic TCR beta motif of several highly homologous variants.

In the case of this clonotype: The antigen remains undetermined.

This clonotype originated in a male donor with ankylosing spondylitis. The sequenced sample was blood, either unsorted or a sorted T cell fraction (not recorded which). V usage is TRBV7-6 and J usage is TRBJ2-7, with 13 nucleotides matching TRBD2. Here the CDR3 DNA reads TGTGCCAGCAGCCGACTAGCGGGAGGAGACTACGAGCAGTACTTC. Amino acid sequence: CASSRLAGGDYEQYF.